The 11 T cell receptor beta chains given below trace back to one sample, sequenced in a study of control samples from healthy donors and cancer patients. This table comes from immunoSEQ multiplex PCR, and its TCRdb copy is limited to in-frame clones, with some not included. The sample includes tens of thousands of clones, about 88% of them seen just once. The sequenced sample consisted of blood. The receptors were sampled from a middle-aged man in good health.

The chain couples TRBV27 to TRBJ1-2, with 10 positions matching TRBD1. Germline CDR1 and CDR2: MNHEY and SMNVEV (reference sequence). The V segment lost 4 bases and the J segment 8 bases; nucleotides outside the gene matches: 7. This CDR3 is built from 14 residues. As DNA, the CDR3 is TGTGCCAGCAGTTCTCCGCCGGGACAGGGGGGCTACACCTTC. Translation: CASSSPPGQGGYTF.

The chain uses TRBV29-1 and TRBJ1-4, with TRBD1 identical over 7 bases. The V gene's germline CDR1 is SQVTM and CDR2 ANQGSEA. With V trimmed by 5 bases and J by 8 bases, 11 bases remained unmatched. The CDR3 sequence is 14 residues long. CDR3 coding DNA: TGCAGCGTTACCGGACAGGACCTCGGCGAAAAACTGTTTTTT. It yields the protein CSVTGQDLGEKLFF.

The chain links TRBV6-2 or TRBV6-3 to TRBJ1-5; D is perhaps TRBD1 (5 bases). CDR1 is MNHEY and CDR2 is SVGEGT in the germline V gene. Trimming cost V 0 bases and J 6 bases, with 12 bases left between them. This CDR3 is built from 15 residues. In DNA, the CDR3 is TGTGCCAGCAGTTACTCGGGGGAAGGGCGTCAGCCCCAGCATTTT. This translates into CASSYSGEGRQPQHF.

A note on this clone: Different DNA sequences within this sample yield the same CDR3. The CDR3 region has the DNA TGTGCCAGCAGCTTAGGATCTAGCGGGGGGTTATCCTACGAGCAGTACTTC. Translated, it gives CASSLGSSGGLSYEQYF. This chain links TRBV7-2 with TRBJ2-7; TRBD2 aligns across 11 bases. This CDR3 has 17 amino acids. With V trimmed by 1 base and J by 1 base, 6 bases remained unmatched. Germline V CDR1 and CDR2: SGHTA, FQGNSA.

This clone was found once. This sequence joins TRBV30 and TRBJ2-2; 9 positions match TRBD2. With 8 bases clipped from V and 3 bases from J, the junction kept 7 bases outside the gene matches. The CDR3 length is 14 residues. The germline CDR1 and CDR2 sequences are GTSNPN and SVGIG (reference sequence). The DNA of the CDR3 is TGTGCCGGGGGGCGGGGGGGCGACACCGGGGAGCTGTTTTTT. Translation: CAGGRGGDTGELFF.

V usage is TRBV6-6 and J usage is TRBJ1-2; 10 nucleotides align to TRBD1. The CDR3 loop spans 16 amino acids. Germline V gives CDR1 MNHNY, CDR2 SVGAGI (reference sequence). V shed 5 bases and J 8 bases; nucleotides not matched to a gene: 14. The CDR3 sequence: CASSLVSRGQGVGYTF. The CDR3 nucleotides read TGTGCCAGCAGTCTAGTGTCCCGCGGACAGGGGGTCGGCTACACCTTC.

This chain joins TRBV24-1 and TRBJ1-1; 8 bases are shared with TRBD1. CDR1 is KGHDR and CDR2 is SFDVKD in the germline V gene. The V segment lost 3 bases and the J segment 10 bases; nucleotides outside the gene matches: 3. The CDR3 has 12 amino acids. The CDR3, as DNA: TGTGCCACCAGTGATGTGACAGGGGCAGCTTTCTTT. Translated: CATSDVTGAAFF.

A few counts support this clone. This chain connects TRBV3-1 (or the pseudogene TRBV3-2) to TRBJ1-6; D is ambiguous. The germline V gene encodes CDR1 LGHDT and CDR2 YNNKEL (reference sequence). The V and J ends lost 0 bases and 15 bases respectively, with 9 bases between them. The CDR3 runs to 12 residues. The CDR3 sequence is CASSQDGRLLHF. CDR3 sequence (DNA): TGTGCCAGCAGCCAAGATGGAAGGCTCCTCCACTTT.

V usage is TRBV25-1 and J usage is TRBJ1-2; 10 bases line up with TRBD1. CDR3 length: 15 residues. With V trimmed by 3 bases and J by 6 bases, 7 bases remained unmatched. Germline lookup yields CDR1 MGHDK and CDR2 SYGVNS. DNA for the CDR3: TGTGCCAGCAGTGATCAGGGACAGGGGAGGGATGGCTACACCTTC. Its translation is CASSDQGQGRDGYTF.

This clone was detected a few times. The J gene is TRBJ2-1, the V gene TRBV18; D is perhaps TRBD1 (6 bases). The V and J ends lost 6 bases and 4 bases respectively, with 10 bases between them. This CDR3 spans 13 amino acids. CDR1 is KGHSH and CDR2 is LQKENI in the germline V gene. CDR3 sequence: CASSSGQYNEQFF. DNA for the CDR3: TGTGCCAGCTCGTCCGGACAGTACAATGAGCAGTTCTTC.

The chain recombines TRBV9 with TRBJ1-1; D uncertain. This CDR3 comprises 13 residues. Trimming took 0 bases from V and 0 from J, leaving 3 bases between them. Germline V gives CDR1 SGDLS, CDR2 YYNGEE. CDR3 in amino acids: CASSVAMNTEAFF. DNA for the CDR3: TGTGCCAGCAGCGTAGCAATGAACACTGAAGCTTTCTTT.